Ten or more counts support the clone carrying this T cell receptor beta chain. The sample is drawn from a study of low-dose radiotherapy and immunotherapy resistance in tumors. Study information: Cohort 2's total reached 13 Gy over 26 weeks, at 1 Gy per fraction every two weeks. Both drugs were delivered intravenously to patients (nivolumab 240 mg every two weeks and ipilimumab 1 mg/kg every six weeks). Cyclophosphamide infusions of 200 mg/m2 came every two weeks, one day before radiation-immunotherapy.

Time point noted: before trial treatment. Trimming took 3 bases from V and 3 from J; bases not matched to a gene: 1. The CDR3 spans 13 residues. Germline V gene sequence: CDR1 SQVTM, CDR2 ANQGSEA. Priming of first-strand cDNA relied on TRAV- and TRBV-specific primers (covering alpha and beta chains). TCRs were amplified for approximately 21 PCR cycles with a constant-region primer and V-primer adapter. In vitro transcription amplified the mRNA that had been isolated. TCRdb processed the reads anew with MiXCR; each CDR3 protein has one entry. This table holds tens of thousands of distinct CDR3 sequences, around 18% found once.

The source material was PBMCs, sampled before treatment. The chain has TRBV29-1 and TRBJ2-4; 8 bases fit TRBD2. This receptor was taken from a male donor with prostate cancer. The DNA of the CDR3 is TGCAGCGTTGACGGGGGGGTCAAAAACATTCAGTACTTC. Protein product: CSVDGGVKNIQYF.